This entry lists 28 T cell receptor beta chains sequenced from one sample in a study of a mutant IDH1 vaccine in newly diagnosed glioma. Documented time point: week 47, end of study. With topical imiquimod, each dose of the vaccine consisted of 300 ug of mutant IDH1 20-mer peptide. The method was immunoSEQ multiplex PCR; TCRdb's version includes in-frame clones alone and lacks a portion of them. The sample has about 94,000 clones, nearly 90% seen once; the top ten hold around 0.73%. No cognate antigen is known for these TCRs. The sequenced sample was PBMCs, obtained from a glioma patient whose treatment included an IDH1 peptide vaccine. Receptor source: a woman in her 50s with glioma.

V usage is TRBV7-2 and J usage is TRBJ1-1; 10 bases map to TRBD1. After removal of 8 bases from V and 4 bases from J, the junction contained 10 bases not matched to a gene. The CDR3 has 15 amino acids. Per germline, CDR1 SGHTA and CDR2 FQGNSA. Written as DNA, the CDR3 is TGTGCCAGCCAACGGTTTGGACAGGGGGGCACTGAAGCTTTCTTT. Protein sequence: CASQRFGQGGTEAFF.

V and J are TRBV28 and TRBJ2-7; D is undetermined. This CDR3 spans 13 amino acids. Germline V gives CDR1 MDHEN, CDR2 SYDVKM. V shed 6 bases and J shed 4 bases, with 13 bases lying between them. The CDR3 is CASREHRKYEQYF. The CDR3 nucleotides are TGTGCCAGCAGAGAGCATAGGAAGTACGAGCAGTACTTC.

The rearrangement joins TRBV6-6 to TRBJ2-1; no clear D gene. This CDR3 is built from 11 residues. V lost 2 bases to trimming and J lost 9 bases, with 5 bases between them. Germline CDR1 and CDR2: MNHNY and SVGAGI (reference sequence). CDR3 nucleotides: TGTGCCAGCAGTTACAAGGGTGAGCAGTTCTTC. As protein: CASSYKGEQFF.

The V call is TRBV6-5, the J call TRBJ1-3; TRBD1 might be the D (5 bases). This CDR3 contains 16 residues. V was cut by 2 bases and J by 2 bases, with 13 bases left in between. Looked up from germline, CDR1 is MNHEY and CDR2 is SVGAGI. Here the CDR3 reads CASSYGGAIAGNTIYF. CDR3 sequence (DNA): TGTGCCAGCAGTTACGGTGGGGCGATAGCTGGAAACACCATATATTTT.

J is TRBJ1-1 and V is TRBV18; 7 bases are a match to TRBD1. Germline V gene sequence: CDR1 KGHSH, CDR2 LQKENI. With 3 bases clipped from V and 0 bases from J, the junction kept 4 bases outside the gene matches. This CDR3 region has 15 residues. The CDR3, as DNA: TGTGCCAGCTCACCGGGACAGAGCATGAACACTGAAGCTTTCTTT. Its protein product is CASSPGQSMNTEAFF.

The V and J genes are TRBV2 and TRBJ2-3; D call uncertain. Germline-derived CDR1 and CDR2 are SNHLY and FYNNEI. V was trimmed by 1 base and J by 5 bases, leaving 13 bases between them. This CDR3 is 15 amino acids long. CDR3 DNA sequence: TGTGCCAGCAGTGAAGATAGTGTCCTCTTAGATACGCAGTATTTT. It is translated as CASSEDSVLLDTQYF.

The CDR3, as DNA: TGTGCCAGCAGTCAGGACAGGGTTGGCTACACCTTC. Translating it yields CASSQDRVGYTF. This chain connects TRBV6-6 to TRBJ1-2, with 8 bases fitting TRBD1. This CDR3 is 12 amino acids long. Germline CDR1 reads MNHNY; CDR2 reads SVGAGI (reference sequence). The V gene end was trimmed by 5 bases and the J gene end by 7 bases; junction bases not matched to a gene: 3.

CDR3 loop: CASHRGIANYGYTF. The CDR3 nucleotides read TGTGCCAGCCACCGAGGAATAGCTAACTATGGCTACACCTTC. The chain employs TRBV6-5 and TRBJ1-2; D gene uncertain. The CDR3 spans 14 residues. V lost 8 bases and J 0 bases, leaving 13 bases between the germline ends. CDR1 MNHEY and CDR2 SVGAGI come from the germline V gene.

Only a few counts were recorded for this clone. The CDR3 DNA is TGTGCCAGCAGTTTAGGACAGGGATCAAATCAGCCCCAGCATTTT. Protein sequence: CASSLGQGSNQPQHF. V is TRBV27 and J is TRBJ1-5; 8 bases are a match to TRBD1. Germline assignment: CDR1 MNHEY and CDR2 SMNVEV (reference sequence). The CDR3 extends over 15 amino acids. Trimming at V came to 2 bases and at J to 4 bases, leaving 4 bases not matched to a gene.

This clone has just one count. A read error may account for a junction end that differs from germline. The DNA of the CDR3 is TGTGCTAGCAGCTTAGCCGGGACAGGGTCCTACAATGAGCAGTTCTTC. Translation gives CASSLAGTGSYNEQFF. The V and J genes are TRBV7-7 and TRBJ2-1; 9 bases agree with TRBD1. The CDR3 is 16 amino acids. CDR1 is SSHAT, CDR2 FNYEAQ, per germline (reference sequence).

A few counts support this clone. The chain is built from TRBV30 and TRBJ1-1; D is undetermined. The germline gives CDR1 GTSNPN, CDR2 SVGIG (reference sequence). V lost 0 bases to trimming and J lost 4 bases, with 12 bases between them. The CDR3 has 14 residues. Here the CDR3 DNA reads TGTGCCTGGAGTGTACTTGTGGAGAGCACTGAAGCTTTCTTT. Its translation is CAWSVLVESTEAFF.

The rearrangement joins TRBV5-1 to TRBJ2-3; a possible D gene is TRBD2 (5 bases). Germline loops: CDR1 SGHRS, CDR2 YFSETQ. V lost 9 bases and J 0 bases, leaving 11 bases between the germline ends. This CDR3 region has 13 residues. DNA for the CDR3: TGCGCCACCTCCTGGGAGAGCACAGATACGCAGTATTTT. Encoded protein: CATSWESTDTQYF.

As DNA, the CDR3 is TGCAGCGTTCCGGGGCCCGGAGCCAAAAACATTCAGTACTTC. Translation gives CSVPGPGAKNIQYF. The rearrangement joins TRBV29-1 to TRBJ2-4; D is possibly TRBD1 or TRBD2 (5 bases each). The CDR3 is made up of 14 amino acids. Trimming removed 5 bases from V and 0 bases from J, with 11 bases in between. Germline loops: CDR1 SQVTM, CDR2 ANQGSEA.

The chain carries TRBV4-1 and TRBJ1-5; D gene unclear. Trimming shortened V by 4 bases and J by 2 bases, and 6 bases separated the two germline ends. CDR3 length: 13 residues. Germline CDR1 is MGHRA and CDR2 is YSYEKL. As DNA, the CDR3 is TGCGCCAGCAGCCCAAAGGGCAATCAGCCCCAGCATTTT. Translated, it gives CASSPKGNQPQHF.

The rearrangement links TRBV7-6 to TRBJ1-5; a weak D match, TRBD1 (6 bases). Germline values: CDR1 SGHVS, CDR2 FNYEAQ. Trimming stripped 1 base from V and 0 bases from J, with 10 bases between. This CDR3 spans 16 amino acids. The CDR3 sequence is CASSLGAGVSNQPQHF. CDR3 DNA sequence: TGTGCCAGCAGCTTAGGGGCAGGGGTTAGCAATCAGCCCCAGCATTTT. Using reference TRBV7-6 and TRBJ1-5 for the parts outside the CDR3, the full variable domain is GAGVSQSPRYKVTKRGQDVALRCDPISGHVSLYWYRQALGQGPEFLTYFNYEAQQDKSGLPNDRFSAERPEGSISTLTIQRTEQRDSAMYRCASSLGAGVSNQPQHFGDGTRLSIL.

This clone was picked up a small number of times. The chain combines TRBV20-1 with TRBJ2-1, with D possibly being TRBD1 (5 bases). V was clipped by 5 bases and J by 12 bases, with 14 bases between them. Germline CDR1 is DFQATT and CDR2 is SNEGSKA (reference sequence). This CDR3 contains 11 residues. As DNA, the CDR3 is TGCAGTGCTCCCGACAGTCCCGGGCAGTTCTTC. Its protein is CSAPDSPGQFF.

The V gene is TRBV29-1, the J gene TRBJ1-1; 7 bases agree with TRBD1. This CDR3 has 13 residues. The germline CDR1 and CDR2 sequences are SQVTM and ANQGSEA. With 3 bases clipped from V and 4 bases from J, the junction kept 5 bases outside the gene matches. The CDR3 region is CSVDNRGGTEAFF. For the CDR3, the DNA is TGCAGCGTTGACAACAGGGGAGGCACTGAAGCTTTCTTT.

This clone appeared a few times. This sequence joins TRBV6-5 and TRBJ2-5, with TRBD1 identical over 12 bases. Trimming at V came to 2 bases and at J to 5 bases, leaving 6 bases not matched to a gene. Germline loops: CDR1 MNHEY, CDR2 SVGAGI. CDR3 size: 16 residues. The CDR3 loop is CASSYTGQGAWETQYF. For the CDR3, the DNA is TGTGCCAGCAGTTACACGGGACAGGGGGCTTGGGAGACCCAGTACTTC.

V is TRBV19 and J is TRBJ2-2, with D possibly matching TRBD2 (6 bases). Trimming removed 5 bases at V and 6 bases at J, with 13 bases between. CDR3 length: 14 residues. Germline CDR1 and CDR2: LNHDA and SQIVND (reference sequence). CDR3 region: CASSAIAEAGELFF. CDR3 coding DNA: TGTGCCAGTAGTGCCATAGCGGAGGCCGGGGAGCTGTTTTTT.

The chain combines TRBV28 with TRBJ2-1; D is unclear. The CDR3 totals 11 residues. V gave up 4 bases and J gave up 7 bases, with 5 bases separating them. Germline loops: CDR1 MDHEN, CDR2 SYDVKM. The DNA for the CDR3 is TGTGCCAGCAGTTACAAGAATGAGCAGTTCTTC. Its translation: CASSYKNEQFF. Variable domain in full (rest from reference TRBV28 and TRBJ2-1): DVKVTQSSRYLVKRTGEKVFLECVQDMDHENMFWYRQDPGLGLRLIYFSYDVKMKEKGDIPEGYSVSREKKERFSLILESASTNQTSMYLCASSYKNEQFFGPGTRLTVL.

CDR3 DNA: TGTGCCAGCAGCTCCCAGCCCTCTGGGGCCAACGTCCTGACTTTC. Translation: CASSSQPSGANVLTF. The chain employs TRBV9 and TRBJ2-6; D is unresolved. V lost 4 bases and J 0 bases, leaving 8 bases between the germline ends. The CDR3 is 15 amino acids. CDR1 is SGDLS, CDR2 YYNGEE, per germline.

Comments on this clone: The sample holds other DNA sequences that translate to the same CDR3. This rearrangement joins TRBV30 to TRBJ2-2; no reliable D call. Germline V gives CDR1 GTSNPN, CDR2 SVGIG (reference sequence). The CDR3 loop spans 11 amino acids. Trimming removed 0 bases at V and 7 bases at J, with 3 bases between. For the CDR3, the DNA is TGTGCCTGGAGTGTAGGCGGGGAGCTGTTTTTT. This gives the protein CAWSVGGELFF.

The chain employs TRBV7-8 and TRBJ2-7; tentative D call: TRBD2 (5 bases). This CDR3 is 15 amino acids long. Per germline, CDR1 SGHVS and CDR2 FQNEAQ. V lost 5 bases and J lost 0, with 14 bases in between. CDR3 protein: CASSPYRAGSYEQYF. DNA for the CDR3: TGTGCCAGCAGCCCTTATCGGGCGGGCTCCTACGAGCAGTACTTC.

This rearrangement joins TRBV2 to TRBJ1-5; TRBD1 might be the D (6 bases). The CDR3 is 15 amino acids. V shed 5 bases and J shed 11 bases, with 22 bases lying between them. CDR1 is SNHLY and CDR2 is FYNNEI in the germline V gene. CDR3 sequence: CASSLTGTPPGSQHF. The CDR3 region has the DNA TGTGCCAGCAGTCTGACAGGAACACCCCCTGGGTCCCAGCATTTT.

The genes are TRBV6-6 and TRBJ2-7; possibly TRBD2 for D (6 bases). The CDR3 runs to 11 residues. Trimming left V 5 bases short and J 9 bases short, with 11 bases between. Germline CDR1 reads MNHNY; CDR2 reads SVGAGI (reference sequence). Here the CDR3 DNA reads TGTGCCAGCAGTAGCGGGCCAGGGCAGTACTTC. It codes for CASSSGPGQYF.

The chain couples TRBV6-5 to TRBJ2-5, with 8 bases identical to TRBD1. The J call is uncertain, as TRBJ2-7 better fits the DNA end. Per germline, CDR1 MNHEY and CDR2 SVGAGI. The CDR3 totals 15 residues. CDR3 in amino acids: CASSYGGTGIYEQYF. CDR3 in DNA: TGTGCCAGCAGTTACGGCGGGACAGGCATCTACGAGCAGTACTTC.

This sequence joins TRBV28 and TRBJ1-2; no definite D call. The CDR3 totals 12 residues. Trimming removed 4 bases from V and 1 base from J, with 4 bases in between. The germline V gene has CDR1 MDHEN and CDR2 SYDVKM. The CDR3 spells CASSSFNYGYTF. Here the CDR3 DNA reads TGTGCCAGCAGTTCCTTTAACTATGGCTACACCTTC.

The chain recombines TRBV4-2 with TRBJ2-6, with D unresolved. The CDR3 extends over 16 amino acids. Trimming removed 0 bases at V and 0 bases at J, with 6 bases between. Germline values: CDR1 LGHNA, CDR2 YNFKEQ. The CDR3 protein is CASSQDKGSGANVLTF. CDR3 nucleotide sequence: TGTGCCAGCAGCCAAGATAAAGGCTCTGGGGCCAACGTCCTGACTTTC.